This T cell receptor beta chain emerged from a study of blood T cell repertoires in COVID-19. Study-level information: From T cells, B-cell-depleted T cells, or PBMCs came the material, which was cDNA or gDNA.

The germline gives CDR1 LGHNA, CDR2 YSLEER. This CDR3 region has 16 residues. V shed 2 bases and J 7 bases; nucleotides not matched to a gene: 6. Source study methods: For nucleated cells, counts were estimated from reference gene primer amplification. Data came from immunoSEQ multiplex PCR; TCRdb stores just in-frame clones and leaves some out. V, J and clone size were drawn from that table, and D and trimming were deduced from the DNA. The table has 200,000 to 300,000 clones, about four fifths seen once. The clonotype was recovered from a woman aged 18-29 years with acute or convalescent COVID-19. This sequence joins TRBV4-3 and TRBJ2-2; TRBD2 matches 11 bases. Specimen: peripheral blood. In DNA, the CDR3 is TGCGCCAGCAGCCAAACACTAGCGGGAGAGGACGGGGAGCTGTTTTTT. Its protein product is CASSQTLAGEDGELFF.